The rows below give T cell receptor beta chains drawn from one sample of a study of OX40 agonist ivuxolimab in advanced cancers. TCRdb's table, derived via immunoSEQ multiplex PCR, lists solely in-frame clones and lacks some. The sample has just under 85,000 clones; 75% to 90% are singletons. Sequenced material: CD4+ or CD8+ T cells sorted from blood, taken in a trial of the OX40 agonist ivuxolimab. The source of these receptors is an adult with an advanced solid tumor such as melanoma, head and neck, liver or kidney cancer. CDR3s include the opening cysteine and the closing phenylalanine or tryptophan. D genes are given only for firm matches. Not every row has a clone size; where given, it reads once, few, many or a size class.

abundance	v_gene	j_gene	d_gene	CDR3nt	CDR3aa
NA	TRBV30	TRBJ1-3	NA	TGTGCCTGCTCGGACTCCTCTGGAAACACCATATATTTT	CACSDSSGNTIYF
few	TRBV6-1	TRBJ1-5	NA	TGTGCCAGCAGTGAGGATTGGGGCCAGCCCCAGCATTTT	CASSEDWGQPQHF
NA	TRBV30	TRBJ1-3	NA	TGTGCCTGGAGTGGGAGATACACCATATATTTT	CAWSGRYTIYF
few	TRBV18	TRBJ1-2	NA	TGTGCCAGCTCACCAGGGCGGTCCAGAAATTATGGCTACACCTTC	CASSPGRSRNYGYTF
NA	TRBV4-1	TRBJ1-1	NA	TGCGCCAGCAGCCAGCGGACCCTTACCCTCATGAACACTGAAGCTTTCTTT	CASSQRTLTLMNTEAFF
NA	TRBV6-5	TRBJ2-7	NA	TGTGCCAGCAGTCGGACAGGGAGGGCCTACGAGCAGTACTTC	CASSRTGRAYEQYF
NA	TRBV7-2	TRBJ2-5	TRBD2	TGTGCCAGCAGCTTAGATTACGCTAGCGGCCAAGAGACCCAGTACTTC	CASSLDYASGQETQYF
few	TRBV29-1	TRBJ1-2	TRBD1	TGCAGCGTTGAAGACGAGGGGGCTGGAGGCTACACCTTC	CSVEDEGAGGYTF
NA	TRBV9	TRBJ2-1	TRBD2	TGTGCCAGCAGCCCAGCGGGGTCTCTAGGAAGTGAGCAGTTCTTC	CASSPAGSLGSEQFF
NA	TRBV13	TRBJ1-3	TRBD1	TGTGCCAGCAGCGTTCAGGGGGCAGACAACACCATATATTTT	CASSVQGADNTIYF
NA	TRBV7-9	TRBJ2-2	NA	TGTGCCAGCAAGTTTCAGGGGAACACCGGGGAGCTGTTTTTT	CASKFQGNTGELFF
NA	TRBV5-8	TRBJ1-2	NA	TGTGCCAGCAGTTACGAAAGGAGCTATGGCTACACCTTC	CASSYERSYGYTF
NA	TRBV27	TRBJ1-2	NA	TGTGCCAGCAGTTTCACTCCTGGGGGGCGCGACTATGGCTACACCTTC	CASSFTPGGRDYGYTF
NA	TRBV7-3	TRBJ1-2	TRBD1	TGTGCCAGCAGCTACGACAGGGACTATGGCTACACCTTC	CASSYDRDYGYTF
NA	TRBV10-2	TRBJ2-3	TRBD2	TGCGCCAGCGGGATAGCGGGGGGGTTAACTAGCACAGATACGCAGTATTTT	CASGIAGGLTSTDTQYF
NA	TRBV7-2	TRBJ1-1	NA	TGTGCCAGCAGCCGCGTTTGGAGGGCTGAAGCTTTCTTT	CASSRVWRAEAFF
once	TRBV5-6	TRBJ1-5	NA	TGTGCCAGCAGCTCGTGGTGGGGAAGTCAGCCCCAGCATTTT	CASSSWWGSQPQHF
NA	TRBV5-1	TRBJ2-7	TRBD1	TGCGCCAGCAGCTTGGCAGGGGGATCGGGGTACGAGCAGTACTTC	CASSLAGGSGYEQYF